This entry describes one TCR beta chain. The sample is drawn from a study of blood T cell repertoires in COVID-19. The repertoire was sequenced with immunoSEQ multiplex PCR; TCRdb's copy has only in-frame clones and lacks some. The sample carries some 300,000 clones, about 90% recorded once. Per germline, CDR1 DFQATT and CDR2 SNEGSKA (reference sequence). This CDR3 region has 14 residues. V was pared by 3 bases and J by 5 bases, with 10 bases of the junction left unmatched. This sequence joins TRBV20-1 and TRBJ2-7, with 7 bases identical to TRBD2. This receptor was identified in a man aged 18 to 29 with active or convalescent COVID-19. The source material was peripheral blood. The CDR3 is CSASRREKGDEQYF. The CDR3 DNA follows: TGCAGTGCTAGTCGGCGGGAGAAAGGCGACGAGCAGTACTTC.